This T cell receptor (beta chain) derives from a study of shared clonotypes between healthy human individuals. Overall study results and limits: Collection of samples was limited to blood; tissue repertoires likely differ. On the whole, naive subsets had larger estimated richness than memory subsets had.

A split of CD4+ cells into CD45RA+ naive and CD45RA-negative memory subsets was performed. For this clone: What it binds is not known.

CDR1 and CDR2 from the germline V gene are SGHRS and YFSETQ. Trimming took off 0 bases at V and 0 bases at J, with 18 bases between the two ends. The CDR3 spans 18 residues. Original handling: Filtering differed because ImmunoSEQ produced junction-only sequences that carried no quality scores. Measured with immunoSEQ multiplex PCR; TCRdb has only the in-frame clones, and not every one. The DNA was the basis for D and trimming; V, J and clone size are from that table. Of some 1 million clones detected, 75% appear once; the ten largest clones hold approximately 1.5%. The chain employs TRBV5-1 and TRBJ2-5, with D possibly matching TRBD2 (6 bases). Sequenced material: memory CD4+ T cells sorted from blood. Subset here: CD45RA-negative fraction. This clonotype originated in a man younger than 30 in good health. The CDR3 loop reads CASSLGVGGQAYQETQYF. The CDR3 region has the DNA TGCGCCAGCAGCTTGGGAGTAGGAGGGCAAGCTTACCAAGAGACCCAGTACTTC.